This TCR beta chain was sequenced in a study of blood T cell repertoires in COVID-19. Each recovered donor of Cohort 3 presented with two negative PCRs, clearance, or symptom resolution. Generated by immunoSEQ multiplex PCR, the TCRdb table keeps only in-frame clones and is missing some. Among roughly 180,000 clones listed, less than 85% were seen once. V lost 5 bases, J lost 10 bases, and 17 bases lay in between. Germline-derived CDR1 and CDR2 are SNHLY and FYNNEI. CDR3 length equals 13 residues. The chain carries TRBV2 and TRBJ1-1, with D tentatively TRBD1 (5 bases). The material sequenced was PBMCs or T cells enriched from blood (not recorded which). The source of this sequence is a woman between 50 and 59 years old who had recovered from COVID-19. CDR3 protein: CASSRVVGAGAFF. CDR3 coding DNA: TGTGCCAGCAGTAGGGTCGTAGGGGCCGGAGCTTTCTTT.